The clone carrying this T cell receptor beta chain is termed medium-sized. Its antigen is undetermined. No treatment had been given to any patient before thyroid surgery. This sample is drawn from a study of metastatic and nonmetastatic thyroid tumors. For the study at large: It was across blood and tumor or nodule tissue from malignant and benign thyroid patients that repertoires were compared. Findings and caveats of the study: It was reportedly found that TCR beta diversity was significantly higher in malignant thyroid tumors than in benign nodules, a difference seen in both blood and tumor samples.

Authors' analysis steps: Built for papillary thyroid cancer, a distant-metastasis classifier drew on CDR3 differences across clinicopathological groups. TCRdb reanalyzed the PCR reads via MiXCR. TCRdb, not the original authors, processed these V and J calls. The repertoire holds roughly 38,000 clones, 9.5% to 13% seen once, with about 10% in the top ten. V was shortened by 7 bases and J by 0 bases, with 19 bases between the two germline ends. The length of the CDR3 is 16 residues. Germline V lookup: CDR1 MNHNS, CDR2 SASEGT. Specimen: blood. This receptor was taken from a male donor with papillary thyroid cancer or a benign thyroid nodule (not recorded which). Some clones in this sample may be carry-over from other donors' samples. V usage is TRBV6-1 and J usage is TRBJ2-7, with D perhaps given as TRBD1 or TRBD2 (6 bases each). The chain's CDR3 is CASTERKGGNSYEQYF. The CDR3 bases are TGTGCCAGCACCGAGAGGAAGGGGGGCAACTCCTACGAGCAGTACTTC.